These T cell receptor beta chains were read from a single sample in a study of CD8 T cells in ankylosing spondylitis. TCRdb passed the 5' RACE reads through MiXCR, listing each CDR3 protein once. This table has 200,000 to 250,000 distinct CDR3 sequences, roughly 25% appearing once. Sequencing input: blood, either unsorted or a sorted T cell fraction (not recorded which). These TCRs come from a male donor with ankylosing spondylitis or in good health (not recorded which). Each CDR3 is given with its conserved first and last residue. A D gene is named only where the DNA matches it firmly. Size tells how often a clone was seen (once, few, many) or the class of an expanded clone, and some rows leave it out.

CDR3aa: CSVVGGTKNIQYF
CDR3nt: TGCAGTGTGGTGGGAGGAACCAAAAACATTCAGTACTTC
abundance: many
j_gene: TRBJ2-4
v_gene: TRBV20-1
d_gene: NA

CDR3aa: CSAQEGSLNTGELFF
CDR3nt: TGCAGTGCTCAGGAAGGGAGTTTGAACACCGGGGAGCTGTTTTTT
abundance: NA
j_gene: TRBJ2-2
v_gene: TRBV20-1
d_gene: NA

CDR3aa: CSVSLGSGGSYEQYF
CDR3nt: TGCAGCGTTTCCCTGGGAAGCGGAGGGTCCTACGAGCAGTACTTC
abundance: NA
j_gene: TRBJ2-7
v_gene: TRBV29-1
d_gene: NA

CDR3aa: CSARGGGSRAYNEQFF
CDR3nt: TGCAGTGCTAGAGGAGGCGGGTCTAGGGCCTACAATGAGCAGTTCTTC
abundance: many
j_gene: TRBJ2-1
v_gene: TRBV20-1
d_gene: NA

CDR3aa: CASSKVGQGDTEAFF
CDR3nt: TGCGCCAGCAGCAAGGTGGGACAGGGGGACACTGAAGCTTTCTTT
abundance: NA
j_gene: TRBJ1-1
v_gene: TRBV5-1
d_gene: TRBD1

CDR3aa: CSARSAWRPGLQNYGYTF
CDR3nt: TGCAGTGCTAGATCGGCGTGGCGCCCAGGTCTGCAAAACTATGGCTACACCTTC
abundance: many
j_gene: TRBJ1-2
v_gene: TRBV20-1
d_gene: NA

CDR3aa: CSARDDMGGEQYF
CDR3nt: TGCAGTGCTAGAGACGACATGGGAGGCGAGCAGTACTTC
abundance: few
j_gene: TRBJ2-7
v_gene: TRBV20-1
d_gene: NA

CDR3aa: CSAIAVGLDTQYF
CDR3nt: TGCAGTGCCATAGCGGTTGGACTTGATACGCAGTATTTT
abundance: NA
j_gene: TRBJ2-3
v_gene: TRBV20-1
d_gene: NA

CDR3aa: CSVAQPGLAGGEQYF
CDR3nt: TGCAGTGTTGCCCAGCCGGGACTAGCGGGAGGAGAGCAGTACTTC
abundance: few
j_gene: TRBJ2-7
v_gene: TRBV20-1
d_gene: TRBD2

CDR3aa: CASPLRGRAATGELYF
CDR3nt: TGTGCCAGCCCCCTCCGCGGGAGGGCCGCTACCGGGGAGCTGTATTTT
abundance: NA
j_gene: TRBJ2-2
v_gene: TRBV7-9
d_gene: TRBD2

CDR3aa: CASGTDYGYTF
CDR3nt: TGTGCCAGCGGGACAGACTATGGCTACACCTTC
abundance: NA
j_gene: TRBJ1-2
v_gene: TRBV12-3/TRBV12-4
d_gene: TRBD1

CDR3aa: CASSPSLDYGYTF
CDR3nt: TGTGCCAGCTCACCCTCGTTGGACTATGGCTACACCTTC
abundance: NA
j_gene: TRBJ1-2
v_gene: TRBV18
d_gene: NA

CDR3aa: CASSSFLAGKGRGDTQYF
CDR3nt: TGTGCCAGCAGCTCCTTCCTGGCGGGAAAGGGCCGGGGGGATACGCAGTATTTT
abundance: NA
j_gene: TRBJ2-3
v_gene: TRBV13
d_gene: NA

CDR3aa: CSASKETQYF
CDR3nt: TGCAGTGCTAGTAAAGAGACCCAGTACTTC
abundance: NA
j_gene: TRBJ2-5
v_gene: TRBV20-1
d_gene: NA

CDR3aa: CSARVPRGAGGEQYF
CDR3nt: TGCAGTGCTAGAGTCCCACGGGGAGCTGGTGGGGAGCAGTACTTC
abundance: many
j_gene: TRBJ2-7
v_gene: TRBV20-1
d_gene: NA

CDR3aa: CSARGVIYGYTF
CDR3nt: TGCAGTGCTCGAGGGGTTATCTATGGCTACACCTTC
abundance: NA
j_gene: TRBJ1-2
v_gene: TRBV20-1
d_gene: NA

CDR3aa: CASSLEGLDTQYF
CDR3nt: TGTGCCAGCAGCTTGGAGGGCTTAGATACGCAGTATTTT
abundance: many
j_gene: TRBJ2-3
v_gene: TRBV5-6
d_gene: NA

CDR3aa: CASSLGLAVNSYNEQFF
CDR3nt: TGTGCCAGCAGCTTAGGACTAGCGGTGAATAGCTACAATGAGCAGTTCTTC
abundance: many
j_gene: TRBJ2-1
v_gene: TRBV7-2
d_gene: TRBD2

CDR3aa: CASGQDGRTVKSPLHF
CDR3nt: TGTGCCAGCGGCCAAGACGGTCGGACAGTAAAATCACCCCTCCACTTT
abundance: NA
j_gene: TRBJ1-6
v_gene: TRBV3-1
d_gene: NA

CDR3aa: CSARVSGRGADTGELFF
CDR3nt: TGCAGTGCTAGAGTGAGCGGGAGGGGAGCGGACACCGGGGAGCTGTTTTTT
abundance: many
j_gene: TRBJ2-2
v_gene: TRBV20-1
d_gene: TRBD2

CDR3aa: CASSLLTSGEQFF
CDR3nt: TGTGCCAGCAGCCTTCTCACTAGTGGTGAGCAGTTCTTC
abundance: NA
j_gene: TRBJ2-1
v_gene: TRBV9
d_gene: NA

CDR3aa: CSARTSTASSYNEQFF
CDR3nt: TGCAGTGCTAGAACGTCGACAGCAAGCTCCTACAATGAGCAGTTCTTC
abundance: many
j_gene: TRBJ2-1
v_gene: TRBV20-1
d_gene: NA

CDR3aa: CASSTSLSTDTQYF
CDR3nt: TGTGCCAGCAGTACTAGTTTAAGCACAGATACGCAGTATTTT
abundance: few
j_gene: TRBJ2-3
v_gene: TRBV12-3/TRBV12-4
d_gene: NA

CDR3aa: CASNDVGGTEAFF
CDR3nt: TGTGCCAGCAACGACGTGGGGGGGACTGAAGCTTTCTTT
abundance: many
j_gene: TRBJ1-1
v_gene: TRBV6-2/TRBV6-3
d_gene: NA

CDR3aa: CASIPGQGKSGELFF
CDR3nt: TGTGCCAGTATACCTGGACAGGGAAAATCCGGGGAGCTGTTTTTT
abundance: few
j_gene: TRBJ2-2
v_gene: TRBV19
d_gene: TRBD1

CDR3aa: CAWGQGAGGYTF
CDR3nt: TGTGCCTGGGGACAGGGAGCGGGAGGCTACACCTTC
abundance: many
j_gene: TRBJ1-2
v_gene: TRBV30
d_gene: TRBD1

CDR3aa: CSARRRDRRGLEGEAFF
CDR3nt: TGCAGTGCTAGACGAAGGGACAGGCGGGGTCTTGAGGGTGAAGCTTTCTTT
abundance: NA
j_gene: TRBJ1-1
v_gene: TRBV20-1
d_gene: TRBD1

CDR3aa: CASSQDVPYRTSRGGTQYF
CDR3nt: TGCGCCAGCAGCCAAGACGTCCCCTATCGGACGTCGAGGGGAGGTACGCAGTATTTT
abundance: NA
j_gene: TRBJ2-3
v_gene: TRBV4-3
d_gene: NA

CDR3aa: CASSYGAYASSYEQYF
CDR3nt: TGTGCCAGCAGCTACGGTGCCTACGCTAGCTCCTACGAGCAGTACTTC
abundance: many
j_gene: TRBJ2-7
v_gene: TRBV5-6
d_gene: NA

CDR3aa: CSVALGRYNEQFF
CDR3nt: TGCAGCGTCGCTCTCGGACGGTACAATGAGCAGTTCTTC
abundance: few
j_gene: TRBJ2-1
v_gene: TRBV29-1
d_gene: NA

CDR3aa: CATLRRGGKAFF
CDR3nt: TGTGCCACCCTCCGGAGGGGAGGCAAAGCTTTCTTT
abundance: once
j_gene: TRBJ1-1
v_gene: TRBV28
d_gene: NA

CDR3aa: CSVGGQGGYNEQFF
CDR3nt: TGCAGCGTTGGGGGACAGGGGGGCTACAATGAGCAGTTCTTC
abundance: NA
j_gene: TRBJ2-1
v_gene: TRBV29-1
d_gene: TRBD1

CDR3aa: CASKPPGQSSYEQYF
CDR3nt: TGTGCCAGCAAACCTCCGGGACAAAGCTCCTACGAGCAGTACTTC
abundance: many
j_gene: TRBJ2-7
v_gene: TRBV6-1
d_gene: NA

CDR3aa: CASSSGQGSLPTKQYF
CDR3nt: TGCGCCAGCAGCTCGGGACAGGGGTCCCTCCCTACCAAGCAGTACTTC
abundance: NA
j_gene: TRBJ2-7
v_gene: TRBV5-1
d_gene: TRBD1

CDR3aa: CASSSGYGYTF
CDR3nt: TGTGCCAGCAGTTCAGGTTATGGCTACACCTTC
abundance: many
j_gene: TRBJ1-2
v_gene: TRBV12-3/TRBV12-4
d_gene: NA

CDR3aa: CSASVQGYEQFF
CDR3nt: TGCAGTGCTAGCGTGCAGGGGTATGAGCAGTTCTTC
abundance: few
j_gene: TRBJ2-1
v_gene: TRBV20-1
d_gene: NA

CDR3aa: CASSASGLAGVPFGYEQYF
CDR3nt: TGTGCCAGCAGTGCCTCGGGACTAGCGGGAGTCCCCTTTGGATACGAGCAGTACTTC
abundance: many
j_gene: TRBJ2-7
v_gene: TRBV12-3/TRBV12-4
d_gene: TRBD2

CDR3aa: CASGLTDTQYF
CDR3nt: TGTGCCAGCGGGCTCACAGATACGCAGTATTTT
abundance: many
j_gene: TRBJ2-3
v_gene: TRBV12-3/TRBV12-4
d_gene: NA

CDR3aa: CASSVSQGDYGYTF
CDR3nt: TGTGCCAGCAGTGTAAGCCAGGGGGACTATGGCTACACCTTC
abundance: few
j_gene: TRBJ1-2
v_gene: TRBV12-3/TRBV12-4
d_gene: TRBD1

CDR3aa: CASSLLSGANVLTF
CDR3nt: TGTGCCAGCAGTCTACTCTCTGGGGCCAACGTCCTGACTTTC
abundance: NA
j_gene: TRBJ2-6
v_gene: TRBV6-5
d_gene: NA

CDR3aa: CSASPTGTQETQYF
CDR3nt: TGCAGTGCTAGCCCGACAGGGACCCAAGAGACCCAGTACTTC
abundance: NA
j_gene: TRBJ2-5
v_gene: TRBV20-1
d_gene: TRBD1

CDR3aa: CASSLGSVRSGRIYNEQFF
CDR3nt: TGTGCCAGCAGTTTAGGGTCAGTCCGAAGCGGGAGGATCTACAATGAGCAGTTCTTC
abundance: many
j_gene: TRBJ2-1
v_gene: TRBV12-3/TRBV12-4
d_gene: TRBD2

CDR3aa: CAISDPWRTEAFF
CDR3nt: TGTGCCATCAGTGATCCATGGCGGACTGAAGCTTTCTTT
abundance: NA
j_gene: TRBJ1-1
v_gene: TRBV10-3
d_gene: NA

CDR3aa: CSVEEGGVAGASYEQYF
CDR3nt: TGCAGCGTTGAAGAAGGTGGAGTAGCGGGAGCGTCCTACGAGCAGTACTTC
abundance: many
j_gene: TRBJ2-7
v_gene: TRBV29-1
d_gene: TRBD2

CDR3aa: CASSLTSGRNTGTQYF
CDR3nt: TGCGCCAGCAGCTTGACTAGCGGGAGAAACACGGGTACGCAGTATTTT
abundance: many
j_gene: TRBJ2-3
v_gene: TRBV5-1
d_gene: TRBD2

CDR3aa: CASSLNAGGQETQYF
CDR3nt: TGTGCCAGCAGTTTAAACGCGGGGGGGCAGGAGACCCAGTACTTC
abundance: many
j_gene: TRBJ2-5
v_gene: TRBV12-3/TRBV12-4
d_gene: TRBD2

CDR3aa: CASSLGLGQGTLTDTQYF
CDR3nt: TGTGCCAGCAGTTTAGGGCTAGGACAGGGGACTCTCACAGATACGCAGTATTTT
abundance: many
j_gene: TRBJ2-3
v_gene: TRBV27
d_gene: TRBD1

CDR3aa: CASSLAATNEKLFF
CDR3nt: TGTGCCAGCAGCTTGGCTGCAACTAATGAAAAACTGTTTTTT
abundance: many
j_gene: TRBJ1-4
v_gene: TRBV7-6
d_gene: NA

CDR3aa: CASRGVGNTEAFF
CDR3nt: TGCGCCAGCAGGGGTGTTGGGAACACTGAAGCTTTCTTT
abundance: many
j_gene: TRBJ1-1
v_gene: TRBV5-1
d_gene: NA